Below are 28 T cell receptor beta chains sequenced from a single sample in a study of cytomegalovirus exposure and HLA in healthy donors. The primer mix had 60 Vbeta and 13 Jbeta primers. TCRdb's table, derived via immunoSEQ multiplex PCR, lists solely in-frame clones and lacks some. The sample has over 150,000 clones; 75% to 85% are singletons. Material for sequencing was PBMCs. These receptors all come from a male donor in good health and CMV-seropositive.

This clone came up a few times. CDR3 nucleotides: TGTGCCGTCACAGGGGTGAACACTGAAGCTTTCTTT. Amino acids: CAVTGVNTEAFF. The rearrangement joins TRBV2 to TRBJ1-1; 7 bases are shared with TRBD1. Germline CDR1 and CDR2: SNHLY and FYNNEI. The CDR3 extends over 12 amino acids. V lost 11 bases and J lost 0; bases outside the gene matches: 3.

This clone was counted only a few times. The rearrangement uses TRBV2 and TRBJ2-3; 13 nucleotides line up with TRBD2. V lost 6 bases, J lost 4 bases, and 7 bases stayed unmatched. The CDR3 loop spans 16 amino acids. Looked up from germline, CDR1 is SNHLY and CDR2 is FYNNEI. CDR3 sequence reads: CASRSRLAGGADTQYF. The CDR3 coding sequence is TGTGCCAGCAGGAGCCGACTAGCGGGGGGAGCAGATACGCAGTATTTT.

There are a few counts of this clone. This sequence joins TRBV7-2 and TRBJ2-5; TRBD2 agrees at 7 bases. This CDR3 comprises 14 residues. Germline lookup yields CDR1 SGHTA and CDR2 FQGNSA. The V gene end was trimmed by 3 bases and the J gene end by 5 bases; junction bases not matched to a gene: 6. Here the CDR3 reads CASSLGGGRETQYF. The CDR3, as DNA: TGTGCCAGCAGCTTGGGCGGGGGTCGGGAGACCCAGTACTTC.

This clone came up once. The CDR3 is CASSEYLGAGQETQYF. The CDR3 coding sequence is TGTGCCAGCAGTGAATATCTGGGGGCTGGGCAAGAGACCCAGTACTTC. The V call is TRBV25-1, the J call TRBJ2-5; weak D call: TRBD1 (6 bases). This CDR3 spans 16 amino acids. The V end lost 0 bases, the J end lost 2 bases, and 13 bases lay between the germline ends. Germline V lookup: CDR1 MGHDK, CDR2 SYGVNS.

This clone was seen a handful of times. In DNA, the CDR3 is TGTGCCAGCAGACGGGGGGGCCAGGGAGAGACCCAGTACTTC. Translating gives CASRRGGQGETQYF. The chain recombines TRBV6-6 with TRBJ2-5, with 8 bases identical to TRBD2. Per the germline V gene, CDR1 is MNHNY and CDR2 is SVGAGI (reference sequence). Trimming took 6 bases from V and 4 from J; bases not matched to a gene: 7. The CDR3 sequence is 14 residues long.

This chain uses TRBV27 with TRBJ2-7; the D gene is possibly TRBD1 (6 bases). The germline V and J ends were trimmed by 5 bases and 3 bases, with 17 bases remaining between them. Per the germline V gene, CDR1 is MNHEY and CDR2 is SMNVEV (reference sequence). CDR3 length: 15 residues. This CDR3 is CASSLQGLSFYEQYF. The CDR3 DNA follows: TGTGCCAGCAGTCTACAGGGCCTCTCCTTCTACGAGCAGTACTTC.

The V call is TRBV2, the J call TRBJ2-5, with D possibly being TRBD1 (5 bases). This CDR3 comprises 13 residues. Germline CDR1 and CDR2: SNHLY and FYNNEI. The V and J ends lost 6 bases and 2 bases respectively, with 10 bases between them. The DNA of the CDR3 is TGTGCCAGCAGAGAGGCAGGGCAAGAGACCCAGTACTTC. Its protein is CASREAGQETQYF.

The chain combines TRBV7-9 with TRBJ1-6; 8 bases agree with TRBD1. Germline CDR1 SEHNR, CDR2 FQNEAQ (reference sequence). V was clipped by 5 bases and J by 13 bases; unmatched bases: 7. There are 13 residues in the CDR3. The CDR3 sequence: CASSPGTGRPLHF. CDR3 coding DNA: TGTGCCAGCAGCCCAGGGACAGGCCGTCCCCTCCACTTT.

CDR3 loop: CASRFWRGGYNEQFF. For the CDR3, the DNA is TGTGCCAGCAGGTTCTGGCGGGGGGGGTACAATGAGCAGTTCTTC. The chain is built from TRBV5-5 and TRBJ2-1; 9 nucleotides agree with TRBD2. CDR3 length equals 15 residues. The V gene's germline CDR1 is SGHKS and CDR2 YYEKEE (reference sequence). J lost 4 bases, V lost 5 bases, and 7 bases had no gene match.

The V and J genes are TRBV10-3 and TRBJ2-1, with D possibly TRBD2 on 5 matching bases. The CDR3 is 15 amino acids. CDR1 and CDR2 (germline): ENHRY, SYGVKD. With 0 bases removed from V and 2 bases from J, the gap between germline ends came to 8 bases. The CDR3 nucleotides read TGTGCCATCAGTGAGTCGCCGGGGACCTACAATGAGCAGTTCTTC. It yields the protein CAISESPGTYNEQFF.

The chain uses TRBV4-1 and TRBJ2-1; 8 nucleotides line up with TRBD2. The CDR3 is 14 amino acids. Trimming cost V 0 bases and J 14 bases; bases outside gene matches: 9. The germline V gene encodes CDR1 MGHRA and CDR2 YSYEKL. The CDR3 sequence is CASSQELADWGKFF. CDR3 nucleotides: TGCGCCAGCAGCCAAGAACTAGCGGACTGGGGGAAGTTCTTC.

The chain uses TRBV7-8 and TRBJ1-2; 8 bases align to TRBD1. Germline V lookup: CDR1 SGHVS, CDR2 FQNEAQ. This CDR3 comprises 14 residues. V shed 2 bases, J shed 3 bases, and the junction held 2 bases outside the gene matches. The CDR3 reads CASSLPGGYYGYTF. The CDR3 nucleotides are TGTGCCAGCAGCTTACCAGGGGGCTACTATGGCTACACCTTC.

This clone appeared once. The V gene is TRBV2, the J gene TRBJ2-3; no firm D call. This CDR3 has 14 residues. V lost 4 bases and J 3 bases, leaving 11 bases between the germline ends. CDR1 and CDR2 from the germline V gene are SNHLY and FYNNEI. The CDR3 sequence is CASSVQMATDTQYF. CDR3 in DNA: TGTGCCAGCAGTGTTCAGATGGCTACAGATACGCAGTATTTT. Combining the CDR3 with reference TRBV2 and TRBJ2-3 gives the whole variable domain EPEVTQTPSHQVTQMGQEVILRCVPISNHLYFYWYRQILGQKVEFLVSFYNNEISEKSEIFDDQFSVERPDGSNFTLKIRSTKLEDSAMYFCASSVQMATDTQYFGPGTRLTVL.

This clone was counted a single time. The gene calls are TRBV7-2 and TRBJ2-2, with D tentatively TRBD1 (6 bases). This CDR3 is 14 amino acids long. The V end lost 5 bases, the J end lost 4 bases, and 11 bases lay between the germline ends. Germline CDR1 SGHTA, CDR2 FQGNSA. CDR3: CASSPIRGTGELFF. The CDR3 nucleotides read TGTGCCAGCAGCCCTATCAGGGGCACCGGGGAGCTGTTTTTT. The full variable domain, rest sourced from reference TRBV7-2 and TRBJ2-2, is GAGVSQSPSNKVTEKGKDVELRCDPISGHTALYWYRQSLGQGLEFLIYFQGNSAPDKSGLPSDRFSAERTGGSVSTLTIQRTQQEDSAVYLCASSPIRGTGELFFGEGSRLTVL.

This sequence joins TRBV5-4 and TRBJ1-1; D not certain. Trimming removed 2 bases from V and 11 bases from J, with 10 bases in between. The CDR3 runs 11 residues. Germline CDR1 SGHNT, CDR2 YYREEE (reference sequence). CDR3 in DNA: TGTGCCAGCAGCTTAGGGCGGGAGGCTTTCTTT. Its protein product is CASSLGREAFF. The full variable domain, with the rest looked up from reference TRBV5-4 and TRBJ1-1, is ETGVTQSPTHLIKTRGQQVTLRCSSQSGHNTVSWYQQALGQGPQFIFQYYREEENGRGNFPPRFSGLQFPNYSSELNVNALELDDSALYLCASSLGREAFFGQGTRLTVV.

V gene TRBV5-6 combines with J gene TRBJ2-5; D may be TRBD1 (6 bases). Trimming removed 6 bases from V and 5 bases from J, with 20 bases in between. CDR1 is SGHDT, CDR2 YYEEEE, per germline. The CDR3 is made up of 15 amino acids. In DNA, the CDR3 is TGTGCCAGCACCACACAGTTCAGGGGCGAGGAGACCCAGTACTTC. It is translated as CASTTQFRGEETQYF.

With respect to this clone: Other DNA sequences in this specimen translate into the identical CDR3. The V and J genes are TRBV9 and TRBJ1-1; no clear D. The V gene's germline CDR1 is SGDLS and CDR2 YYNGEE. CDR3 length: 13 residues. Trimming shortened V by 0 bases and J by 0 bases, and 3 bases separated the two germline ends. The CDR3: CASSVAVNTEAFF. The CDR3 DNA is TGTGCCAGCAGCGTAGCTGTGAACACTGAAGCTTTCTTT.

The V gene is TRBV7-2, the J gene TRBJ2-3, with D unresolved. V lost 1 base and J 0 bases, leaving 8 bases between the germline ends. This CDR3 contains 15 residues. CDR1 and CDR2 from the germline V gene are SGHTA and FQGNSA. In DNA, the CDR3 is TGTGCCAGCAGCTTAGAGAGCAGGAGCACAGATACGCAGTATTTT. Protein sequence: CASSLESRSTDTQYF.

This clone appeared a few times. The rearrangement joins TRBV7-8 to TRBJ2-7; tentatively, D is TRBD1 (5 bases). CDR1 SGHVS and CDR2 FQNEAQ come from the germline V gene. V dropped 2 bases and J dropped 0 bases, with 11 bases sitting between them. The CDR3 has 15 amino acids. The CDR3 sequence: CASSLRLGDSYEQYF. DNA for the CDR3: TGTGCCAGCAGCTTAAGGTTAGGGGACTCCTACGAGCAGTACTTC. The full variable domain, in which reference TRBV7-8 and TRBJ2-7 provide the parts outside the CDR3, is GAGVSQSPRYKVAKRGQDVALRCDPISGHVSLFWYQQALGQGPEFLTYFQNEAQLDKSGLPSDRFFAERPEGSVSTLKIQRTQQEDSAVYLCASSLRLGDSYEQYFGPGTRLTVT.

This clone was counted a few times. The V and J genes are TRBV2 and TRBJ1-5; D gene uncertain. The CDR3 runs to 12 residues. V was shortened by 3 bases and J by 4 bases, with 4 bases between the two germline ends. Germline V lookup: CDR1 SNHLY, CDR2 FYNNEI. CDR3 region: CASSDINQPQHF. CDR3 sequence (DNA): TGTGCCAGCAGTGATATAAATCAGCCCCAGCATTTT.

The chain is built from TRBV2 and TRBJ2-3; D perhaps matches TRBD1 (6 bases). The CDR3 contains 14 residues. V dropped 10 bases and J dropped 0 bases, with 14 bases sitting between them. Looked up from germline, CDR1 is SNHLY and CDR2 is FYNNEI. CDR3 bases: TGTGCCACCCAGTGGACAGTAAGCACAGATACGCAGTATTTT. Translating it yields CATQWTVSTDTQYF.

The chain employs TRBV7-9 and TRBJ2-5, with D possibly TRBD1 on 5 matching bases. The tail of the sequence fits TRBJ2-7 better, so the J call may be wrong. The CDR3 extends over 12 amino acids. Germline V gene lookup returns CDR1 SEHNR and CDR2 FQNEAQ (reference sequence). CDR3 in amino acids: CASSPTGHEQYF. The CDR3 coding sequence is TGTGCCAGCAGCCCCACAGGACACGAGCAGTACTTC.

This chain links TRBV13 with TRBJ2-7; TRBD2 matches 11 bases. The CDR3 length is 15 residues. The germline gives CDR1 PRHDT, CDR2 FYEKMQ (reference sequence). Trimming at V came to 0 bases and at J to 2 bases, leaving 0 bases not matched to a gene. In DNA form, the CDR3 reads TGTGCCAGCAGCTTAGGTAGCGGGGGGGCCTACGAGCAGTACTTC. The encoded protein is CASSLGSGGAYEQYF.

CDR3 nucleotide sequence: TGTGCCAGCAGTCCCAGCGGGGGGGCGTACAATGAGCAGTTCTTC. Its protein is CASSPSGGAYNEQFF. This chain uses TRBV6-6 with TRBJ2-1; TRBD2 aligns across 10 bases. In germline, CDR1 is MNHNY, CDR2 SVGAGI (reference sequence). With 5 bases clipped from V and 4 bases from J, the junction kept 5 bases outside the gene matches. The CDR3 is 15 amino acids.

This chain uses TRBV19 with TRBJ2-2; 12 nucleotides line up with TRBD2. CDR3 length: 16 residues. CDR1 is LNHDA, CDR2 SQIVND, per germline (reference sequence). J lost 6 bases, V lost 1 base, and 3 bases had no gene match. This chain's CDR3 is CASSIGGLAGPGELFF. DNA of the CDR3: TGTGCCAGTAGTATAGGGGGACTAGCGGGTCCCGGGGAGCTGTTTTTT.

The rearrangement joins TRBV4-2 to TRBJ1-6, with D perhaps TRBD1 (5 bases). Germline values: CDR1 LGHNA, CDR2 YNFKEQ. CDR3 length equals 17 residues. Trimming stripped 2 bases from V and 0 bases from J, with 11 bases between. The CDR3 DNA follows: TGTGCCAGCAGCCAATCAGGGCCGAGCTCCTATAATTCACCCCTCCACTTT. Residues: CASSQSGPSSYNSPLHF.

The chain is built from TRBV7-8 and TRBJ1-1, with D possibly TRBD1 on 5 matching bases. CDR3 size: 15 residues. V gave up 5 bases and J gave up 3 bases, with 16 bases separating them. The germline V gene encodes CDR1 SGHVS and CDR2 FQNEAQ. CDR3 region: CASSRSDRPYTEAFF. CDR3 DNA: TGTGCCAGCAGCCGTAGTGACAGACCTTACACTGAAGCTTTCTTT.

The chain employs TRBV27 and TRBJ2-1; no clear D. Germline V gene lookup returns CDR1 MNHEY and CDR2 SMNVEV (reference sequence). This CDR3 region has 12 residues. Trimming took off 3 bases at V and 9 bases at J, with 9 bases between the two ends. The CDR3 DNA sequence: TGTGCCAGCAGTTTTGGCTTTGGTGAGCAGTTCTTC. Translated: CASSFGFGEQFF.